What follows are 5 T cell receptor beta chains derived from one specimen sequenced in a study of blood T cell repertoires in COVID-19. Sequencing was performed with immunoSEQ multiplex PCR; in TCRdb, only in-frame clones are kept and a portion is missing. The sample lists around 430,000 clones; about 91% were seen once. The sequenced sample was peripheral blood. The receptors originated from a woman aged 50 to 65 with COVID-19, enrolled during active disease.

The chain employs TRBV5-1 and TRBJ2-3; 8 nucleotides line up with TRBD2. The CDR3 is made up of 16 amino acids. V shed 3 bases and J 2 bases; nucleotides not matched to a gene: 8. The germline V gene encodes CDR1 SGHRS and CDR2 YFSETQ. The CDR3 nucleotides read TGCGCCAGCAGCTCCGCCCCGGGGGGGTCCACAGATACGCAGTATTTT. Protein product: CASSSAPGGSTDTQYF.

This clone was seen more than once but under ten times. V usage is TRBV9 and J usage is TRBJ2-2; 8 bases align to TRBD1. J lost 5 bases, V lost 0 bases, and 6 bases had no gene match. Germline V lookup: CDR1 SGDLS, CDR2 YYNGEE. CDR3 length equals 16 residues. The CDR3 here is CASSVAGTGLTGELFF. CDR3 coding DNA: TGTGCCAGCAGCGTAGCCGGGACAGGTTTGACCGGGGAGCTGTTTTTT.

The chain joins TRBV9 to TRBJ1-5; D remains ambiguous. The CDR3 consists of 14 residues. Germline V gives CDR1 SGDLS, CDR2 YYNGEE. V was cut by 4 bases and J by 0 bases, with 8 bases left in between. CDR3 in DNA: TGTGCCAGCAGCTTCGGTAATAGCAATCAGCCCCAGCATTTT. Translated: CASSFGNSNQPQHF.

For this clone: Other DNA sequences in the sample encode the same CDR3. The genes are TRBV6-1 and TRBJ1-2; no reliable D call. Looked up from germline, CDR1 is MNHNS and CDR2 is SASEGT. Trimming removed 1 base at V and 5 bases at J, with 8 bases between. The CDR3 has 13 residues. CDR3: CASSEGRGYGYTF. DNA of the CDR3: TGTGCCAGCAGTGAAGGCAGAGGTTATGGCTACACCTTC.

This clone was detected only once. The rearrangement joins TRBV5-1 to TRBJ2-7, with a possible D match to TRBD1 (6 bases). The germline gives CDR1 SGHRS, CDR2 YFSETQ. The V end was cut by 5 bases, the J end by 1 base, with 16 bases between. The CDR3 contains 15 residues. For the CDR3, the DNA is TGCGCCAGCAGGGTTGAAAGGGGGAAATCCTACGAGCAGTACTTC. This translates into CASRVERGKSYEQYF.